One sample yielded the 17 T cell receptor beta chains listed below, sequenced in a study of shared clonotypes between healthy human individuals. Generated by immunoSEQ multiplex PCR, the TCRdb table keeps only in-frame clones and is missing some. The data contain over 850,000 clones, about 80% of them singletons. Sequences were obtained from memory CD4+ T cells from PBMCs. The subset denotes: CD45RA-negative fraction. These receptors came from a man aged 18-30 years in good health. Some clones in this sample may be carry-over from other donors' samples.

This clone was seen a handful of times. J is TRBJ1-1 and V is TRBV4-1; a weak D match, TRBD1 (6 bases). This CDR3 region has 18 residues. V lost 4 bases to trimming and J lost 0 bases, with 21 bases between them. Germline V gene data show CDR1 as MGHRA and CDR2 as YSYEKL. DNA for the CDR3: TGCGCCAGCAGCCGGGACGAGTTTAGGGACACCTTGAACACTGAAGCTTTCTTT. Translating gives CASSRDEFRDTLNTEAFF.

V usage is TRBV6-1 and J usage is TRBJ2-2; D unclear. V was pared by 2 bases and J by 8 bases, with 15 bases between. The germline V gene encodes CDR1 MNHNS and CDR2 SASEGT. CDR3 length: 15 amino acids. CDR3 amino acids: CASSELFGYVGELFF. The CDR3 DNA follows: TGTGCCAGCAGTGAATTATTTGGATACGTAGGGGAGCTGTTTTTT.

This chain joins TRBV15 and TRBJ2-7, with 8 bases lining up with TRBD1. Germline values: CDR1 LNHNV, CDR2 YYDKDF (reference sequence). The length of the CDR3 is 17 residues. J lost 0 bases, V lost 4 bases, and 11 bases had no gene match. The chain's CDR3 is CATSTFRDRRYSYEQYF. The CDR3 nucleotides read TGTGCCACCAGCACCTTCCGGGACAGGAGATACTCCTACGAGCAGTACTTC.

Written as DNA, the CDR3 is TGTGCCAGCAGAATCCCACAGGGCCCCGGGGAGCTGTTTTTT. It yields the protein CASRIPQGPGELFF. V gene TRBV28 combines with J gene TRBJ2-2, with D possibly TRBD1 on 6 matching bases. This CDR3 has 14 residues. Per germline, CDR1 MDHEN and CDR2 SYDVKM. Trimming cost V 6 bases and J 6 bases, with 14 bases left between them.

V usage is TRBV30 and J usage is TRBJ2-5, with 9 bases fitting TRBD1. The germline V gene has CDR1 GTSNPN and CDR2 SVGIG (reference sequence). The V segment lost 3 bases and the J segment 6 bases; nucleotides outside the gene matches: 5. This CDR3 is 13 amino acids long. CDR3 DNA: TGTGCCTGGAGACAGGGGGCCGGGAAGACCCAGTACTTC. Amino acid sequence: CAWRQGAGKTQYF.

This chain uses TRBV5-4 with TRBJ2-7; D remains ambiguous. Trimming stripped 1 base from V and 5 bases from J, with 7 bases between. Germline assignment: CDR1 SGHNT and CDR2 YYREEE (reference sequence). This CDR3 comprises 12 residues. DNA of the CDR3: TGTGCCAGCAGCTTGCCCCTACACGAGCAGTACTTC. Translation: CASSLPLHEQYF.

The chain is built from TRBV28 and TRBJ1-3, with D possibly being TRBD1 (6 bases). V gave up 7 bases and J gave up 5 bases, with 12 bases separating them. The CDR3 covers 13 residues. Germline V gene data show CDR1 as MDHEN and CDR2 as SYDVKM. The CDR3 bases are TGTGCCAGCACGGGCGGGGGGCGAAACACCATATATTTT. This sequence encodes CASTGGGRNTIYF.

CDR3: CASSLHRPMNTEAFF. The CDR3 DNA follows: TGCGCCAGCAGCCTTCACAGGCCGATGAACACTGAAGCTTTCTTT. The rearrangement uses TRBV5-1 and TRBJ1-1; TRBD1 might be the D (5 bases). With 4 bases removed from V and 0 bases from J, the gap between germline ends came to 13 bases. Germline CDR1 reads SGHRS; CDR2 reads YFSETQ. The length of the CDR3 is 15 residues.

The genes are TRBV5-6 and TRBJ1-4; D gene unclear. Looked up from germline, CDR1 is SGHDT and CDR2 is YYEEEE. CDR3 length equals 16 residues. V lost 0 bases and J 3 bases, leaving 12 bases between the germline ends. The chain's CDR3 is CASSLVGDRANEKLFF. The CDR3 DNA reads TGTGCCAGCAGCTTGGTGGGTGATCGTGCTAATGAAAAACTGTTTTTT.

This clone came up once. This chain links TRBV7-8 with TRBJ1-2; D call uncertain. CDR3 length: 13 amino acids. Per germline, CDR1 SGHVS and CDR2 FQNEAQ. Trimming stripped 5 bases from V and 4 bases from J, with 11 bases between. DNA of the CDR3: TGTGCCAGCAGCCCAGTCCCTTCCTATGGCTACACCTTC. Translating it yields CASSPVPSYGYTF.

This rearrangement joins TRBV6-6 to TRBJ1-3; 7 nucleotides align to TRBD1. Trimming removed 1 base from V and 5 bases from J; junction bases left unmatched: 2. The CDR3 length is 14 residues. Germline V gives CDR1 MNHNY, CDR2 SVGAGI (reference sequence). The CDR3 nucleotides are TGTGCCAGCAGTTACTGGGGACAGAGAAACACCATATATTTT. Protein: CASSYWGQRNTIYF.

The V and J genes are TRBV27 and TRBJ1-2; 9 positions match TRBD1. V dropped 6 bases and J dropped 8; count of bases not matched to a gene: 4. The CDR3 length is 12 residues. Germline V gives CDR1 MNHEY, CDR2 SMNVEV (reference sequence). CDR3 in amino acids: CASSRQGGGYTF. In nucleotides, the CDR3 is TGTGCCAGCAGCAGACAGGGGGGAGGCTACACCTTC.

The J gene is TRBJ1-1, the V gene TRBV5-1; 7 bases agree with TRBD1. With V trimmed by 0 bases and J by 1 base, 3 bases remained unmatched. The CDR3 covers 15 residues. Germline CDR1 SGHRS, CDR2 YFSETQ. The CDR3 coding sequence is TGCGCCAGCAGCTTGGATGGGGACAGGAACACTGAAGCTTTCTTT. Translating it yields CASSLDGDRNTEAFF.

J is TRBJ1-2 and V is TRBV7-2; D possibly corresponds to TRBD1 (5 bases). The CDR3 is made up of 13 amino acids. Deletions cut 2 bases from V and 2 bases from J, with 6 bases between. Germline values: CDR1 SGHTA, CDR2 FQGNSA. This chain's CDR3 is CASSLNRNYGYTF. CDR3 DNA sequence: TGTGCCAGCAGCTTAAACAGGAACTATGGCTACACCTTC.

The chain combines TRBV28 with TRBJ1-1; D remains ambiguous. This CDR3 is built from 13 residues. V gave up 6 bases and J gave up 5 bases, with 13 bases separating them. Germline V gene data show CDR1 as MDHEN and CDR2 as SYDVKM. CDR3 nucleotide sequence: TGTGCCAGCAGGGAAAACAGACAAACTGAAGCTTTCTTT. Amino acids: CASRENRQTEAFF.

The chain links TRBV5-6 to TRBJ1-2; D is undetermined. V lost 1 base and J lost 4, with 8 bases in between. Looked up from germline, CDR1 is SGHDT and CDR2 is YYEEEE. This CDR3 comprises 13 residues. The chain's CDR3 is CASSLSLVYGYTF. Written as DNA, the CDR3 is TGTGCCAGCAGCTTGTCTCTCGTCTATGGCTACACCTTC.

The chain couples TRBV5-6 to TRBJ2-5; D not resolved. This CDR3 contains 13 residues. The germline CDR1 and CDR2 sequences are SGHDT and YYEEEE. V was cut by 2 bases and J by 2 bases, with 7 bases left in between. This CDR3 is CASSFNGQETQYF. DNA for the CDR3: TGTGCCAGCAGCTTCAACGGACAAGAGACCCAGTACTTC.